The rows below give T cell receptor beta chains drawn from one sample of a study of CD4 T cells in relation to SARS-CoV-2 and coronaviruses. Assay used: immunoSEQ multiplex PCR; TCRdb lists only in-frame clones, some missing. Altogether 60,000 or so clones are present, about 94% being singletons, with the ten largest covering approximately 0.14%. The sample consisted of naive CD4+ T cells from PBMCs. All receptors come from a human donor in good health. Both conserved end residues are part of each CDR3.

CDR3aa	len	v_gene	j_gene
CASSPTIIAGPDTQYF	16	TRBV9	TRBJ2-3
CASSDSVSSYEQYF	14	TRBV9	TRBJ2-7
CASSRQYLSNQPQHF	15	TRBV19	TRBJ1-5
CASSRLWENEQYF	13	TRBV7-2	TRBJ2-7
CASSQRDRSSYNEQFF	16	TRBV7-8	TRBJ2-1
CASSPFEGRISQGEKLFF	18	TRBV7-9	TRBJ1-4
CASRRDGVAPQHF	13	TRBV27	TRBJ1-5
CASSRDSRTDTQYF	14	TRBV5-1	TRBJ2-3
CASSIDRGAYEQYF	14	TRBV19	TRBJ2-7
CASKRSSGNTIYF	13	TRBV27	TRBJ1-3
CASSYGDGMSPYEQYF	16	TRBV5-1	TRBJ2-7
CASSLSDRGYGYTF	14	TRBV28	TRBJ1-2
CASSLVGLDTGELFF	15	TRBV4-1	TRBJ2-2
CASTSSGRARNEQFF	15	TRBV19	TRBJ2-1
CASSRQGSTDTQYF	14	TRBV3-1/TRBV3-2	TRBJ2-3
CASSLQDNYGYTF	13	TRBV18	TRBJ1-2
CASSYPGTSGYNEQFF	16	TRBV5-1	TRBJ2-1
CASSPDRGNQPQHF	14	TRBV6-5	TRBJ1-5
CASKRTSGIYEQYF	14	TRBV14	TRBJ2-7
CASSLNLGGGQETQYF	16	TRBV11-2	TRBJ2-5
CASSPGQPANTEAFF	15	TRBV18	TRBJ1-1
CASSDLGGAYGYTF	14	TRBV5-1	TRBJ1-2
CASSPPKGDTGELFF	15	TRBV18	TRBJ2-2
CAGSEGQAGEQYF	13	TRBV28	TRBJ2-7
CASSYQKPTSGRSYEQYF	18	TRBV6-2/TRBV6-3	TRBJ2-7
CASSLDPGLLNYGYTF	16	TRBV5-1	TRBJ1-2
CASSTGTQNYGYTF	14	TRBV5-1	TRBJ1-2
CASAGTGFDEQYF	13	TRBV19	TRBJ2-7
CASSVELAVNTDTQYF	16	TRBV9	TRBJ2-3
CASSQELWRDTQYF	14	TRBV27	TRBJ2-3
CASSQHRDRDNHNEQFF	17	TRBV4-2	TRBJ2-1
CASTLPFAGPNTDTQYF	17	TRBV2	TRBJ2-3
CASSLAGGGDEQFF	14	TRBV27	TRBJ2-1
CASSPGTSAPDTQYF	15	TRBV3-1/TRBV3-2	TRBJ2-3
CASSLVAGASYEQYF	15	TRBV7-6	TRBJ2-7
CASSLGAISEFF	12	TRBV12-3/TRBV12-4	TRBJ2-1
CAISPAGGGSDTQYF	15	TRBV10-3	TRBJ2-3
CASRSQGQGAGYGYTF	16	TRBV28	TRBJ1-2
CASSPHPRTSGSGSTGELFF	20	TRBV4-1	TRBJ2-2
CASSKGLAGGLNTGELFF	18	TRBV19	TRBJ2-2
CASSLGTSGGYNEQFF	16	TRBV5-1	TRBJ2-1
CASSFRPPPDRPLF	14	TRBV28	TRBJ1-1